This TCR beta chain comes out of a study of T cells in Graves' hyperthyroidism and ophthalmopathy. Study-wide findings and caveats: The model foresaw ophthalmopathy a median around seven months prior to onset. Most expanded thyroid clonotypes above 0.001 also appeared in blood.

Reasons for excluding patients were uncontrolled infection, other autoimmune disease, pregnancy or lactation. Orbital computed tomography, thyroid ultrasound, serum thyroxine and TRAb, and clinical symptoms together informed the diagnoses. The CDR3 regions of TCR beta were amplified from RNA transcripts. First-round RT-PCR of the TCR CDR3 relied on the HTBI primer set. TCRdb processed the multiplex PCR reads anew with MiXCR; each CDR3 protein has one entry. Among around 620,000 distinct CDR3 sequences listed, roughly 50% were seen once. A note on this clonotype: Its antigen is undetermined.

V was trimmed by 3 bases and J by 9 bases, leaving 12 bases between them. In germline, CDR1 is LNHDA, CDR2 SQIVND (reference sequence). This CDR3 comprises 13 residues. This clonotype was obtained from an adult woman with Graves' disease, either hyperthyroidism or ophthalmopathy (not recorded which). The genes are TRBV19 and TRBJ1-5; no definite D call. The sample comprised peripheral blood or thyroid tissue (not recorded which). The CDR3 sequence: CASSIPTGPPQHF. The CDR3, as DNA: TGTGCCAGTAGTATTCCGACCGGGCCGCCCCAGCATTTT.